The entry below gives a single T cell receptor (beta chain) sequence along with its context. Per the original methods: Reference gene primer amplification gave nucleated cell count estimates. Here immunoSEQ multiplex PCR was the method, and the copy in TCRdb shows in-frame clones only, minus some. Clone size and the V and J calls come from that table; the DNA yielded D and trimming. The sample has around 170,000 clones; more than 70% are singletons. This specimen belongs to a study of blood T cell repertoires in COVID-19. Overall study context: Samples came from the United States, Italy and Spain, spanning acute and convalescent COVID-19. PBMCs, B-cell-depleted T cells, or T cells provided the cDNA or gDNA that made up the material.

CDR3 size: 15 residues. Germline loops: CDR1 LNHDA, CDR2 SQIVND (reference sequence). Trimming at V came to 2 bases and at J to 4 bases, leaving 4 bases not matched to a gene. This sequence originates from a man in his fifties with active or convalescent COVID-19. Sequencing was carried out using peripheral blood. This chain uses TRBV19 with TRBJ2-2; 7 positions match TRBD2. The CDR3 DNA sequence: TGTGCCAGTAGTATACCGCGGGAGAGCACCGGGGAGCTGTTTTTT. Its translation: CASSIPRESTGELFF. Using reference TRBV19 and TRBJ2-2 for the parts outside the CDR3, the full variable domain is DGGITQSPKYLFRKEGQNVTLSCEQNLNHDAMYWYRQDPGQGLRLIYYSQIVNDFQKGDIAEGYSVSREKKESFPLTVTSAQKNPTAFYLCASSIPRESTGELFFGEGSRLTVL.